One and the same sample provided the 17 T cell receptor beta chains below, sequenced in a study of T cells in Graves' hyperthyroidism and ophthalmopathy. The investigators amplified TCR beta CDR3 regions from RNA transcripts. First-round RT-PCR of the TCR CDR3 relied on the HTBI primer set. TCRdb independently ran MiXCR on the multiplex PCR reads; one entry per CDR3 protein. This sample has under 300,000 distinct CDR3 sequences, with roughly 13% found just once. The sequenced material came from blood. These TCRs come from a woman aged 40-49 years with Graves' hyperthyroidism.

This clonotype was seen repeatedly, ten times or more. CDR3 protein: CASSLSLTPDTQYF. CDR3 nucleotide sequence: TGTGCCAGCAGTCTCTCGCTTACCCCTGATACGCAGTATTTT. The genes are TRBV28 and TRBJ2-3; D is unresolved. The V end lost 5 bases, the J end lost 6 bases, and 15 bases lay between the germline ends. Germline CDR1 reads MDHEN; CDR2 reads SYDVKM. This CDR3 contains 14 residues.

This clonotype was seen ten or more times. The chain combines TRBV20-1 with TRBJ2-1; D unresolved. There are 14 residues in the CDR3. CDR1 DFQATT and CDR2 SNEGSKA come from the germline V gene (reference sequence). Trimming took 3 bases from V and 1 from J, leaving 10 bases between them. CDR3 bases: TGCAGTGCTAGCCTCCCTAGATCCTACAATGAGCAGTTCTTC. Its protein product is CSASLPRSYNEQFF.

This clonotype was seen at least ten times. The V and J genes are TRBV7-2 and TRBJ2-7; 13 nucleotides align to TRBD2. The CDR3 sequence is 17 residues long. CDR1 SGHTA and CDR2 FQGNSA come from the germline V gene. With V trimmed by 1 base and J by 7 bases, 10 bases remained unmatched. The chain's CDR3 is CASSLGLAGGIDWEQYF. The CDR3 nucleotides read TGTGCCAGCAGCTTAGGACTAGCGGGAGGAATTGATTGGGAGCAGTACTTC.

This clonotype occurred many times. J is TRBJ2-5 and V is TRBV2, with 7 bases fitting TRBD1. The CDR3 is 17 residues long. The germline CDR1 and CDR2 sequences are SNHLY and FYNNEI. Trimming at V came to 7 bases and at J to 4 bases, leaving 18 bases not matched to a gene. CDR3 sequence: CASNPLGTDKYGETQYF. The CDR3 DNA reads TGTGCCAGCAACCCCCTAGGGACAGACAAGTATGGAGAGACCCAGTACTTC.

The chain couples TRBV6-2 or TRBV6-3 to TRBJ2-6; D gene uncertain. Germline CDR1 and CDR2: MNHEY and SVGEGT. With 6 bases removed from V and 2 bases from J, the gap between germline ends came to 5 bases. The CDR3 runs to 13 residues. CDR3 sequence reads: CASRGPGANVLTF. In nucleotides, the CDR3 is TGTGCCAGCAGGGGCCCTGGGGCCAACGTCCTGACTTTC.

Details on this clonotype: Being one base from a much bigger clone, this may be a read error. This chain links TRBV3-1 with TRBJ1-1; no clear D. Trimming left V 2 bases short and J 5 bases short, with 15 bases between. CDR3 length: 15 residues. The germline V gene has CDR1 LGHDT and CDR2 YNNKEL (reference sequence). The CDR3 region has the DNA TGTGCCAGCAGCCAAAGGGCCGGTGGAAAGACTGAAGCTTTCTTT. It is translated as CASSQRAGGKTEAFF. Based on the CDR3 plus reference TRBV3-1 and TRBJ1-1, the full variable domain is DTAVSQTPKYLVTQMGNDKSIKCEQNLGHDTMYWYKQDSKKFLKIMFSYNNKELIINETVPNRFSPKSPDKAHLNLHINSLELGDSAVYFCASSQRAGGKTEAFFGQGTRLTVV.

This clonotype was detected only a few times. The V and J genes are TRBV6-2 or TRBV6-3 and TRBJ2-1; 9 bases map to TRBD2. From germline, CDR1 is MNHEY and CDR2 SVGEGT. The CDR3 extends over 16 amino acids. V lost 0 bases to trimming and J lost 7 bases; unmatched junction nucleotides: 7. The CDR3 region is CASSYSSGRRRNEQFF. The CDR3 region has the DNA TGTGCCAGCAGTTACTCTAGCGGGAGAAGGCGGAATGAGCAGTTCTTC.

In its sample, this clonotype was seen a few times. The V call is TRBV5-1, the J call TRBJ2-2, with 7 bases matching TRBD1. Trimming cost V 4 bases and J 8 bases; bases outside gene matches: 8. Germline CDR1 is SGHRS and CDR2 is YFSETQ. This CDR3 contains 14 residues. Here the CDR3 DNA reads TGCGCCAGCAGCCCGAGACAGGGTTCAGGGGAGCTGTTTTTT. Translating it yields CASSPRQGSGELFF.

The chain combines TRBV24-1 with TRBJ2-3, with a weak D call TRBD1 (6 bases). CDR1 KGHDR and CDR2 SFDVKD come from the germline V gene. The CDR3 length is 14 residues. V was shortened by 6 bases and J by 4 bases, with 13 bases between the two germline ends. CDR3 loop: CATSNRVQPDTQYF. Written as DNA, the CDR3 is TGTGCCACCAGTAACAGGGTTCAACCAGATACGCAGTATTTT.

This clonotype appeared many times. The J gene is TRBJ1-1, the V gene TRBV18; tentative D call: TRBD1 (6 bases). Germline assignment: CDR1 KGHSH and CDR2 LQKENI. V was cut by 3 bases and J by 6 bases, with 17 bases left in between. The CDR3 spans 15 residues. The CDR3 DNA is TGTGCCAGCTCACCCCGGGACATCCAAGGCCCTGAAGCTTTCTTT. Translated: CASSPRDIQGPEAFF.

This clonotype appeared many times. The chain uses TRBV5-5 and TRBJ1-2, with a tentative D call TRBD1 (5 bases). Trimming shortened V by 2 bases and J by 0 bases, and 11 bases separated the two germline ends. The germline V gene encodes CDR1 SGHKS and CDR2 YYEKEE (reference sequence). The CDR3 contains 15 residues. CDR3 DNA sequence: TGTGCCAGCAGCTTTTTGGGGGACGCTAACTATGGCTACACCTTC. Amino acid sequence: CASSFLGDANYGYTF.

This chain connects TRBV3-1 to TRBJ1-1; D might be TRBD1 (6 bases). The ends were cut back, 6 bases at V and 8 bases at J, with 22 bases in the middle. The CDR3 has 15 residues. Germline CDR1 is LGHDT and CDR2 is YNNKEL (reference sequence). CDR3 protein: CASSYGAQGLSEAFF. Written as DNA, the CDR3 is TGTGCCAGCAGTTATGGAGCACAGGGTCTATCCGAAGCTTTCTTT. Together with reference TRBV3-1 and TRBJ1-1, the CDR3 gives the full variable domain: DTAVSQTPKYLVTQMGNDKSIKCEQNLGHDTMYWYKQDSKKFLKIMFSYNNKELIINETVPNRFSPKSPDKAHLNLHINSLELGDSAVYFCASSYGAQGLSEAFFGQGTRLTVV.

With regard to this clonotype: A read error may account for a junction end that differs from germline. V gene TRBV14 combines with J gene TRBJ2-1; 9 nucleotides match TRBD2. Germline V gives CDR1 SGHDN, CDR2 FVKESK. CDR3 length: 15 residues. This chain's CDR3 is CASSQGLAEYSEQFF. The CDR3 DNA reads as TGTGCCAGCAGCCAAGGACTAGCGGAGTACAGTGAGCAGTTCTTC.

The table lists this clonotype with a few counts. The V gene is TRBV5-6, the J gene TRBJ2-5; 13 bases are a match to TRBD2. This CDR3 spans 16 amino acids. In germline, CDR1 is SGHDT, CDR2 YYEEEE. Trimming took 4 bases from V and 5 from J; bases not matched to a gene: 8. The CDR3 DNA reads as TGTGCCAGCAGCCAACCGACTAGCGGGAGGCGGGAGACCCAGTACTTC. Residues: CASSQPTSGRRETQYF.

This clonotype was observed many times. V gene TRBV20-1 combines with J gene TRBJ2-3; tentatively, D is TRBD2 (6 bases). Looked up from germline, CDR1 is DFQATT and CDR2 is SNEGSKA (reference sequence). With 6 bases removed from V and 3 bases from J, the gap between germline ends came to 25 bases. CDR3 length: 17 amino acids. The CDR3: CSATPPQAGVLTDTQYF. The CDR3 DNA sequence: TGCAGTGCCACCCCCCCCCAAGCGGGCGTACTTACAGATACGCAGTATTTT.

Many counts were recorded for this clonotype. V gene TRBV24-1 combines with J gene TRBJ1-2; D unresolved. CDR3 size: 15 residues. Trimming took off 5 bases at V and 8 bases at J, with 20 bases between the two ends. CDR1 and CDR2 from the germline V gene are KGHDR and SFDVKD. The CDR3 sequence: CATSGVGAARLGYTF. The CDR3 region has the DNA TGTGCCACCAGTGGGGTAGGAGCCGCTCGCTTGGGCTACACCTTC.

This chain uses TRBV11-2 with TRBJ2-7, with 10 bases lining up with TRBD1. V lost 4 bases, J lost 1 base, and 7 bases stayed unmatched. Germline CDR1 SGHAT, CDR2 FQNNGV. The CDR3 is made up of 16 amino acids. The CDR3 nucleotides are TGTGCCAGCAGCTCCCCCGGGACAGGGGATTCCTACGAGCAGTACTTC. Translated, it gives CASSSPGTGDSYEQYF.